This record concerns one TCR beta chain sequence. This clonotype was counted only a few times. Which antigen it targets is not known. No much larger clonotype is one base removed from it; base qualities were not supplied. In the ophthalmopathy patients, disease was moderately to severely active, with a Clinical Activity Score of 3 or more, a NOSPECS grade of 4 or more, and a duration of less than 3 months. Exclusion was applied to patients with uncontrolled infections, other autoimmune diseases, pregnancy or lactation. Clinical symptoms, serum thyroxine and TRAb, thyroid ultrasound, and orbital computed tomography formed the basis for the diagnoses. PBMCs were separated from 8 to 10 ml of fresh peripheral blood using Ficoll-Paque density gradient centrifugation. Total RNA was extracted with Trizol reagent, and quality was checked on an Agilent 2100 Bioanalyzer. The data belong to a study of T cells in Graves' hyperthyroidism and ophthalmopathy (dated by TCRdb to the late 2010s). Broadly, across the study: Peripheral blood was sampled at the time of initial diagnosis, prior to any treatment. Prospective prediction of ophthalmopathy was tested in an independent validation cohort of fewer than 20 hyperthyroidism patients and around 16 patients who later progressed to ophthalmopathy. The roughly 94 discovery patients were randomly divided into training and test sets at a 7:3 ratio. After blood sampling, hyperthyroidism patients were treated with methimazole at a starting dose of 30 mg daily, and ophthalmopathy patients were treated with high-dose intravenous methylprednisolone. According to the paper, TCR Vbeta CDR3 sequencing was carried out on 135 peripheral blood samples, which came from under 50 ophthalmopathy, roughly 75 hyperthyroidism and roughly 17 progressor patients. The study also compared thyroid tissue and blood T-cell repertoires from about 6 Graves' hyperthyroidism patients. TCR V-J signatures able to tell the groups apart were searched for in a discovery cohort of about a hundred patients, of whom more than 40 had Graves' ophthalmopathy and about 55 had stable Graves' hyperthyroidism. Study-wide findings and limitations: In validation, the model predicted progression to ophthalmopathy with roughly 70% sensitivity and over 72% specificity, a median of around six months before onset. Most expanded thyroid clonotypes (frequency above 0.001) were also found in blood, which suggests that blood repertoires may mirror thyroid immune responses. Ophthalmopathy was separated from stable hyperthyroidism by a 13 V-J signature model, with 85% to 90% sensitivity and approximately 84% specificity obtained in cross-validation and 80%/75% obtained in testing. Sample size was not statistically predetermined, and blinding of investigators to group allocation was not performed.

TCR beta CDR3 regions were amplified from RNA transcripts. The first round of RT-PCR for the TCR CDR3 was performed with the HTBI primer set and the Qiagen OneStep RT-PCR kit. The libraries were constructed in a second round of multiplex PCR and then size-selected and purified. Libraries were sequenced paired-end with 100 bp reads on an Illumina HiSeq2000. The study's processing was this. Raw data were processed with SOAPnuke, discarding reads with adapters, uncalled bases, mean Phred below 15, or no exact constant-primer or identifier match. High-quality paired reads were merged with COPE v1.2.5, and unique nucleotide sequences were defined as clonotypes. MiTCR v1.1 was used to align the clonotypes against IMGT TRBV, TRBD and TRBJ reference segments. The analysis included only V-J combinations with a frequency above 0.0001, which together covered about 99% of the repertoires. A TCS score was defined as the ratio of F50 (clonal expansion) to E x V (chaos), with BLOSUM62-based TCRdist applied between CDR3 peptides within each V-J. Welch's t-statistics and random forest reduced roughly 530 V-J features to about 13, which were used in a naive Bayes classifier (R e1071). The raw public data were reprocessed by TCRdb itself: fastp quality trimming at Q25, MiXCR clonotype calling, in-frame beta chains only. Each record represents a unique CDR3 protein, reported with the most common genes and DNA among its rows. TCRdb's processing, not the authors' own work, is the source of the V and J calls. The sample table records around 490,000 distinct CDR3 sequences; just under 20% of these occur just once. Of the sample, roughly 47% is held by the ten largest clones.

Reading the germline V gene (reference sequence) gives CDR1 SEHNR and CDR2 FQNEAQ. V is pared back by 7 bases and J by 1 base, with 13 bases lying between the germline termini. Spanning cysteine to phenylalanine, the CDR3 consists of 14 amino acids. CDR3 DNA only is kept here, 42 bases in frame from base 1. This clonotype was obtained from a middle-aged man with Graves' ophthalmopathy. The sample consisted of blood. This chain joins TRBV7-9 to TRBJ2-5; TRBD2 could be the D gene, as 7 bases match. The CDR3: CASNMGGLQETQYF. DNA sequence: TGTGCCAGCAACATGGGGGGGCTCCAAGAGACCCAGTACTTC.